This T cell receptor (beta chain) was captured in a study of cytomegalovirus exposure and HLA in healthy donors. Regarding the study as a whole: Accounts indicate the classifier identified cytomegalovirus status with strong specificity and sensitivity. Most TCR sequences were rare, but some public TCRs occurred in many donors. 164 TCR beta chains were listed as cytomegalovirus-associated. A later analysis found first-cohort TCR clusters tended to co-occur in the 90 to 150 validation repertoires.

Data came from immunoSEQ multiplex PCR; TCRdb stores just in-frame clones and leaves some out. The sample yields roughly 60,000 clones, over 85% seen once. Regarding this clone: The antigen is undetermined.

From germline, CDR1 is GTSNPN and CDR2 SVGIG (reference sequence). The V and J ends lost 3 bases and 5 bases, in that order; junction bases with no gene match: 9. This CDR3 contains 14 residues. The specimen was PBMCs. This sequence joins TRBV30 and TRBJ2-7; 8 bases line up with TRBD1. This TCR derives from a woman between 18 and 29 years old in good health and CMV-seropositive. The CDR3 loop reads CAWSSGGKLDEQYF. CDR3 bases: TGTGCCTGGAGCTCAGGGGGCAAGCTTGACGAGCAGTACTTC.